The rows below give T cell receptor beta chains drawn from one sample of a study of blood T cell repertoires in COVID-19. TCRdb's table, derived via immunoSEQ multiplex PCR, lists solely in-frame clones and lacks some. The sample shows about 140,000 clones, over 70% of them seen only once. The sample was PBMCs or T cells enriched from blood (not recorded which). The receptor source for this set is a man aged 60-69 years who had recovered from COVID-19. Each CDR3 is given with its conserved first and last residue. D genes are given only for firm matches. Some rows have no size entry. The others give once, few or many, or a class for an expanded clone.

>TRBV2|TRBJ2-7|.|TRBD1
TGTGCCAGCTTCCGGGACAGCTACGAGCAGTACTTC
CASFRDSYEQYF
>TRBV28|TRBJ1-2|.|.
TGTGCCAGCACCCGGGACACAGGGCGTTCTGGCTACACCTTC
CASTRDTGRSGYTF
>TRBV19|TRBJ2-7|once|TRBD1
TGTGCCAGTAGTCTCCGGGACAGGGCAGGCGAGCAGTACTTC
CASSLRDRAGEQYF
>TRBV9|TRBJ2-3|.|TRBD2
TGTGCCAGCAGCGTGTTAGCGGGGGGCACAGATACGCAGTATTTT
CASSVLAGGTDTQYF
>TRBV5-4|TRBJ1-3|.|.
TGTGCCAGCAGCTCCGGGACAAACCGAAACACCATATATTTT
CASSSGTNRNTIYF
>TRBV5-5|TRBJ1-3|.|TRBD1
TGTGCCAGCAGCCCCAGAGTGACAGGGGGTAACGGAAACACCATATATTTT
CASSPRVTGGNGNTIYF
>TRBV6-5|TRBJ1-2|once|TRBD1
TGTGCCAGCAGTTACGCGGGGACAGCGAATGGCTACACCTTC
CASSYAGTANGYTF
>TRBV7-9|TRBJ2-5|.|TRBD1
TGTGCCAGCAGCATGACAGGGTACCAGGGTCACTTC
CASSMTGYQGHF
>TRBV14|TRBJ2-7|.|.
.
CASSQVGTGSKYF
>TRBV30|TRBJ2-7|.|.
TGTGCCTACCAAAAAGCCGACACGACCTACGAGCAGTACTTC
CAYQKADTTYEQYF
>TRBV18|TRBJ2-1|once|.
TGTGCCAGCTCACGGCCGCCGGGAAATGAGCAGTTCTTC
CASSRPPGNEQFF
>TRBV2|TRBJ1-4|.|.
TGTGCCAGCAGTGTTCGGGTACGAGAAAAACTGTTTTTT
CASSVRVREKLFF